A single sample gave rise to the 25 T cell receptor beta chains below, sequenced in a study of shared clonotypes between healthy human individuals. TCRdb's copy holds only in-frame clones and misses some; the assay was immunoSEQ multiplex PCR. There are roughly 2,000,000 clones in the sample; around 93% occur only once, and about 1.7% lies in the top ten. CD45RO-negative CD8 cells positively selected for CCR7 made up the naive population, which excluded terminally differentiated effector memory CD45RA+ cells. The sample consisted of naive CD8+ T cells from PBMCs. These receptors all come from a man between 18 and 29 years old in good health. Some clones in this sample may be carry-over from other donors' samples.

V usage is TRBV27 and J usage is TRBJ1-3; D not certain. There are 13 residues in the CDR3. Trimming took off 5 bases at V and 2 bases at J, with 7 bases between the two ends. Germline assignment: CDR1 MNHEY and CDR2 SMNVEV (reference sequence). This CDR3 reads CASSTSAGNTIYF. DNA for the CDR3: TGTGCCAGCAGTACCTCGGCTGGAAACACCATATATTTT.

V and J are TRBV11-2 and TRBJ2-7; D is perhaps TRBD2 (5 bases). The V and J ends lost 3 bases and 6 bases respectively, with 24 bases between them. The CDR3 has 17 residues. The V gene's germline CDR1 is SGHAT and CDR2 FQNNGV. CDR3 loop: CASSLSGLRADPGEQYF. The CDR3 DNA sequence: TGTGCCAGCAGCTTGAGTGGGCTGAGAGCGGATCCCGGCGAGCAGTACTTC.

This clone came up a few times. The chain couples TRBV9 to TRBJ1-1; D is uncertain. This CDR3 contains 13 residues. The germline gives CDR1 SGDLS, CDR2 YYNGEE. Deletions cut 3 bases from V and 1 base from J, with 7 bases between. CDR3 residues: CASSAPPNTEAFF. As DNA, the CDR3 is TGTGCCAGCAGCGCCCCCCCGAACACTGAAGCTTTCTTT.

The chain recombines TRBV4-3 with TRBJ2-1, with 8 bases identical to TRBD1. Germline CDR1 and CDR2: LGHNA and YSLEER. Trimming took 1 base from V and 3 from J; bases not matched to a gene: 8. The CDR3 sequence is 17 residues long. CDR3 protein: CASSQGSGGYRYNEQFF. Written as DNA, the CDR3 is TGCGCCAGCAGCCAAGGCTCAGGGGGCTATCGCTACAATGAGCAGTTCTTC.

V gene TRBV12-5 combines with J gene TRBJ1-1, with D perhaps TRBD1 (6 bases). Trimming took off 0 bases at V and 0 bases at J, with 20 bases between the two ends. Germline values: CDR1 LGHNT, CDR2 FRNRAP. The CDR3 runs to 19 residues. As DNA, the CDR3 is TGTGCTAGTGGTTTGGTTCCCCCGACAGGCATACTCCTGAACACTGAAGCTTTCTTT. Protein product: CASGLVPPTGILLNTEAFF.

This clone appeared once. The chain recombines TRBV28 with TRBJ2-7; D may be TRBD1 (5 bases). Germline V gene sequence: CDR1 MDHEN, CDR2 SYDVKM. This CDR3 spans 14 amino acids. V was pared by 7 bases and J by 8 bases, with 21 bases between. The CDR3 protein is CASKVSDRAPQQYF. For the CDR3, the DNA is TGTGCCAGCAAAGTCTCCGACAGAGCCCCCCAGCAGTACTTC.

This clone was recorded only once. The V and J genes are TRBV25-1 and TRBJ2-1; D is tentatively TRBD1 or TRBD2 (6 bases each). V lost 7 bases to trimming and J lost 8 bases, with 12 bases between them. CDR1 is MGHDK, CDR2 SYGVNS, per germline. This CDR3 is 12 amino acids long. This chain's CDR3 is CASNGGKDEQFF. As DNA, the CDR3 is TGTGCCAGCAACGGGGGCAAGGATGAGCAGTTCTTC.

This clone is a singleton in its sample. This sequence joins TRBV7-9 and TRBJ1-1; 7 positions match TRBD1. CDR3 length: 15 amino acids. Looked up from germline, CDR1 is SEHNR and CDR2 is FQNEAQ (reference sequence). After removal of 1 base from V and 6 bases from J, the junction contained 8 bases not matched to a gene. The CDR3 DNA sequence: TGTGCCAGCAGCTTAGAGGAGGGGGCCCTTTCTGAAGCTTTCTTT. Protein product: CASSLEEGALSEAFF.

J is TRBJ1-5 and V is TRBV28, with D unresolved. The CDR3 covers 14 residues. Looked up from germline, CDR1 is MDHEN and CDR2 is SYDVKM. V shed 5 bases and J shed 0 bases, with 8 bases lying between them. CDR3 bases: TGTGCCAGCAGTAACGGATATAGCAATCAGCCCCAGCATTTT. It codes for CASSNGYSNQPQHF.

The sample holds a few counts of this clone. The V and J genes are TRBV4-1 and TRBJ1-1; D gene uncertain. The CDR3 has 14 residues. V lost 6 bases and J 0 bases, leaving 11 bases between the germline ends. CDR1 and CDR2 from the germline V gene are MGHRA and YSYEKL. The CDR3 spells CASSGPGLNTEAFF. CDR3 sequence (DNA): TGCGCCAGCAGTGGGCCCGGCCTGAACACTGAAGCTTTCTTT.

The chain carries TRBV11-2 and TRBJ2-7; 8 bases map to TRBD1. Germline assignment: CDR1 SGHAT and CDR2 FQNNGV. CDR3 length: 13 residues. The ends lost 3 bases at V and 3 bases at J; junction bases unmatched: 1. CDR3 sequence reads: CASSFTGGYEQYF. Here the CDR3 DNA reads TGTGCCAGCAGCTTCACAGGGGGCTACGAGCAGTACTTC.

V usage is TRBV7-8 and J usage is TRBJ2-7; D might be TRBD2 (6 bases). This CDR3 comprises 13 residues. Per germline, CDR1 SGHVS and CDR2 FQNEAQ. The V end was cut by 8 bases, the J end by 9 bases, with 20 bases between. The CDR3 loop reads CASREFGWDPQYF. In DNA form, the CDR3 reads TGTGCCAGCCGGGAGTTTGGGTGGGACCCGCAGTACTTC.

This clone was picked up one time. The CDR3 DNA sequence: TGTGCCAGCAGTCGCCGGGACAGGGACCCCTACGAGCAGTACTTC. Protein product: CASSRRDRDPYEQYF. This chain uses TRBV7-8 with TRBJ2-7; 9 nucleotides align to TRBD1. The CDR3 is 15 residues long. The J segment lost 2 bases and the V segment lost 6 bases, leaving 8 bases of the junction unmatched. Germline V CDR1 and CDR2: SGHVS, FQNEAQ.

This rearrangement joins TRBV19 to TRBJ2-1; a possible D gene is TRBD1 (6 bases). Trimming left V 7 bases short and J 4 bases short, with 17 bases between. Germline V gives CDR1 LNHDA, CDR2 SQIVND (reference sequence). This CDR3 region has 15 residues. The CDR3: CASTEMQGIYNEQFF. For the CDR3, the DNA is TGTGCCAGTACAGAAATGCAGGGGATTTACAATGAGCAGTTCTTC.

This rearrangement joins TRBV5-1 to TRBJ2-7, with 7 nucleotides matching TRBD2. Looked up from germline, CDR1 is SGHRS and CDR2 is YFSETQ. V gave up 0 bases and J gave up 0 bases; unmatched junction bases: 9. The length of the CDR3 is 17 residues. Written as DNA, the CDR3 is TGCGCCAGCAGCTTGGGATGGGGCGGGAGTGTCTCCTACGAGCAGTACTTC. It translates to CASSLGWGGSVSYEQYF.

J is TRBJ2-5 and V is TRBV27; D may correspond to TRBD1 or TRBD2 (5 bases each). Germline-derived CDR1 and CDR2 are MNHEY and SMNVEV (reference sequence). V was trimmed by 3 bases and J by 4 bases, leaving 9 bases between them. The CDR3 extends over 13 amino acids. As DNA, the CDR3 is TGTGCCAGCAGTTTTGCAGGGACAGAGACCCAGTACTTC. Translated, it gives CASSFAGTETQYF.

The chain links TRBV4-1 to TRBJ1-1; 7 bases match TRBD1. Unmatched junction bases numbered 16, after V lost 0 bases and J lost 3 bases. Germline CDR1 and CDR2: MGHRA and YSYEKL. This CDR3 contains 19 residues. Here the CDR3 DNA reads TGCGCCAGCAGCCAAGAAGGGAGACGGGACAGAGGCGTGGACACTGAAGCTTTCTTT. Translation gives CASSQEGRRDRGVDTEAFF.

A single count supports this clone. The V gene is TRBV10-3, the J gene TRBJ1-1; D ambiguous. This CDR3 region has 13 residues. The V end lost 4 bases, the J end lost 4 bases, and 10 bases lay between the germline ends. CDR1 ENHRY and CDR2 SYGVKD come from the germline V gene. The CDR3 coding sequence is TGTGCCATCAGTGCACTGGAGAGCACTGAAGCTTTCTTT. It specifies CAISALESTEAFF.

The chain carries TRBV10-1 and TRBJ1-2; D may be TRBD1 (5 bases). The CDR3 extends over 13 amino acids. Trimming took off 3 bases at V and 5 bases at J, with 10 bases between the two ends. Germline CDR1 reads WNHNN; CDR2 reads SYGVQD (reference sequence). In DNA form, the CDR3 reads TGCGCCAGCAGTGATGACAGATCATATGGCTACACCTTC. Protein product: CASSDDRSYGYTF.

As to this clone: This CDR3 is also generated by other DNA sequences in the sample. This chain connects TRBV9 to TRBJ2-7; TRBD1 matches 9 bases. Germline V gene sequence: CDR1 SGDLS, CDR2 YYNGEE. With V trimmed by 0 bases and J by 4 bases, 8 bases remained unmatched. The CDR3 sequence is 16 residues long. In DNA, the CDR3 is TGTGCCAGCAGCGTAGGTCCTTCGGACAGGGGATACGAGCAGTACTTC. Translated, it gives CASSVGPSDRGYEQYF.

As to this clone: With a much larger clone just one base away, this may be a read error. CDR3: CASSYRNTEAFF. The CDR3 coding sequence is TGTGCCAGCAGTTACAGGAACACTGAAGCTTTCTTT. V is TRBV6-6 and J is TRBJ1-1; D is uncertain. This CDR3 comprises 12 residues. CDR1 MNHNY and CDR2 SVGAGI come from the germline V gene (reference sequence). V shed 2 bases and J shed 1 base, with 2 bases lying between them.

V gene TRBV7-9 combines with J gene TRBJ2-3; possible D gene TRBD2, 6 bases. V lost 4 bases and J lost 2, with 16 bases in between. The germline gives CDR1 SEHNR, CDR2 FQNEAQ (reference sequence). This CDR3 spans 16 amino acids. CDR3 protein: CASSSQAGRSTDTQYF. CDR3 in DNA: TGTGCCAGCAGCTCCCAGGCGGGACGTTCCACAGATACGCAGTATTTT.

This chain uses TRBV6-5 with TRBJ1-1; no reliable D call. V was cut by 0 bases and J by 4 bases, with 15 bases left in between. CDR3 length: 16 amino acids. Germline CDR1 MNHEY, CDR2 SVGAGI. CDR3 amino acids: CASSYSWYGEGTEAFF. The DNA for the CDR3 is TGTGCCAGCAGTTACTCGTGGTATGGGGAGGGCACTGAAGCTTTCTTT.

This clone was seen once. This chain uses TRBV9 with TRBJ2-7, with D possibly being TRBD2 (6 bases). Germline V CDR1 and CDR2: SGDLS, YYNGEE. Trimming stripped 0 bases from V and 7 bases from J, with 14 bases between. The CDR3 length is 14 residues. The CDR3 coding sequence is TGTGCCAGCAGCGTAGGCAGGGAGGCGTTGGAGCAGTACTTC. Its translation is CASSVGREALEQYF.

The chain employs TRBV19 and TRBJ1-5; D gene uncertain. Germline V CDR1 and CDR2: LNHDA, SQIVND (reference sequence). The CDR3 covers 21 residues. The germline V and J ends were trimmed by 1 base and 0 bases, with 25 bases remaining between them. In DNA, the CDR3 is TGTGCCAGTAGTATAGGCCGTGACTACGTAGGAGGCAGGAATAGCAATCAGCCCCAGCATTTT. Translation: CASSIGRDYVGGRNSNQPQHF.